This is a list of T cell receptor beta chains from one sample in a study of T cells expressing NK-cell markers. Using the 5' RACE reads, TCRdb records one entry per CDR3 protein without DNA. The table lists about 550,000 distinct CDR3 sequences. Sequences were obtained from blood T cells: a sorted CD56 or NKG2C T cell subset, CD4+ or CD8+ T cells, or bulk PBMC T cells (not recorded which). These receptors came from a man younger than 35 in good health. The CDR3 runs from the conserved cysteine through the conserved F or W.

j_gene | v_gene | CDR3aa
TRBJ1-3 | TRBV9 | CASSLASGNTIYF
TRBJ1-6 | TRBV28 | CASSPPPGQYNSPLHF
TRBJ1-5 | TRBV29-1 | CSVASSNQPQHF
TRBJ2-5 | TRBV18 | CASSPTKTDQETQYF
TRBJ2-5 | TRBV12-3/TRBV12-4 | CASSSVTSGSRETQYF
TRBJ1-2 | TRBV5-1 | CASSLKTLEDYGYTF
TRBJ2-1 | TRBV12-5 | CATLDPGKAGFNEQFF
TRBJ1-1 | TRBV6-5 | CASNLDRRNTEAFF
TRBJ2-7 | TRBV20-1 | CSATRTPSEYF
TRBJ2-5 | TRBV7-2 | CASSLAWRDTETQYF